This TCR beta chain was obtained from a study of blood T cells in healthy people across ages. General study findings and limits: Compared with aged donors, long-lived donors showed fewer expanded clones, suggesting selection. In older individuals, TCR beta diversity per million T cells was lower, falling roughly linearly with age.

Germline values: CDR1 SNHLY, CDR2 FYNNEI. Trimming pared 5 bases from V and 4 bases from J, leaving 15 bases between. The CDR3 consists of 15 residues. The authors ran a second PCR of about 6 to 11 cycles using a sample-barcoded 5' primer and a J-beta primer mix. Each cDNA molecule carried a tag from a template-switch adaptor that contained 12 random nucleotides. TCRdb analysed the 5' RACE reads with MiXCR anew, one entry per CDR3 protein. The sample includes fewer than 800,000 distinct CDR3 sequences, 25% of them seen just once. A word on this clonotype: Its antigen is not known.

Another study also made use of these data, one on T cells of mothers and their children. As reported in that work: The study recruited a few healthy Caucasian mothers and their six children as donors.

This receptor was obtained from a boy younger than 18 in good health. The specimen was blood. This sequence joins TRBV2 and TRBJ1-3; D possibly corresponds to TRBD1 (6 bases). This CDR3 is CASSPGQGPGNTIYF. The DNA of the CDR3 is TGTGCCAGCAGTCCGGGGCAGGGGCCCGGAAACACCATATATTTT.